The rows below give T cell receptor beta chains drawn from one sample of a study of vaccination effects on CD4 cells after COVID-19. No antigen is known for these receptors. Clones were read by immunoSEQ multiplex PCR, and TCRdb kept only the in-frame ones, dropping some. This table holds 71,000 or so clones, roughly three quarters found once. Sequencing was performed on CD4+ T cells from PBMCs cultured with HCoV-OC43 spike peptides, taken before COVID-19 vaccination. The receptors here all came from a human donor who received a COVID-19 vaccine. Each CDR3 is given with its conserved first and last residue.

j_gene,v_gene,len,CDR3aa
TRBJ2-2,TRBV2,15,CASSAGTGGTGELFF
TRBJ2-1,TRBV7-3,15,CASSFKAGSYNEQFF
TRBJ2-2,TRBV11-3,14,CASSSVSPTGELFF
TRBJ1-4,TRBV30,14,CAYQTGTGIGKLFF
TRBJ1-1,TRBV15,15,CATSRSDRKNTEAFF
TRBJ2-1,TRBV6-5,14,CASSLPSAYNEQFF
TRBJ2-3,TRBV28,15,CASYGRRDGTDTQYF
TRBJ1-2,TRBV30,14,CAWSVGQGAWGYTF
TRBJ1-1,TRBV10-3,14,CAISEGMGNTEAFF
TRBJ1-5,TRBV3-1/TRBV3-2,14,CASSHGTGNQPQHF
TRBJ2-1,TRBV7-3,16,CASSLMGTSGDNEQFF
TRBJ1-1,TRBV7-2,12,CASSPPPLEAFF
TRBJ1-5,TRBV24-1,14,CATSDSFEGQPQHF
TRBJ1-2,TRBV6-5,14,CASSYSKGSYGYTF
TRBJ2-1,TRBV30,15,CAWNIGTSGGAGPFF
TRBJ2-3,TRBV6-4,13,CASRQGATDTQYF
TRBJ1-4,TRBV5-1,14,CASRAGTGGEKLFF
TRBJ2-4,TRBV6-2/TRBV6-3,16,CASSPLHWTEKNIQYF
TRBJ1-4,TRBV19,14,CASTPPGTNEKLFF
TRBJ1-2,TRBV7-2,15,CASSFQSQTNYGYTF
TRBJ2-5,TRBV7-9,16,CASSSGYGGAGETQYF
TRBJ2-5,TRBV10-1,14,CASSKSQGRETQYF